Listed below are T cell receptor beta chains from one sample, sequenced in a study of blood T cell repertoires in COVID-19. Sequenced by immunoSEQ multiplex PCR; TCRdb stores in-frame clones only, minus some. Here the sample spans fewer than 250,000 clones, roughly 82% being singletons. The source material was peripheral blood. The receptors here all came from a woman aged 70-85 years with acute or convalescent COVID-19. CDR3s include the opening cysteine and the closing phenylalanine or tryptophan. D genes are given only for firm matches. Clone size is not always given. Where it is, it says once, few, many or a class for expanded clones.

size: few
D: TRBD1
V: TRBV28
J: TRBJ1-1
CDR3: CASSPPGQGSHTEAFF
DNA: TGTGCCAGCAGTCCCCCGGGACAGGGGTCACACACTGAAGCTTTCTTT

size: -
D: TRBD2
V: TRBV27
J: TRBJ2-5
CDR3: CASSLWRTSGGGETQYF
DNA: TGTGCCAGCAGTTTATGGCGGACTAGCGGGGGCGGGGAGACCCAGTACTTC

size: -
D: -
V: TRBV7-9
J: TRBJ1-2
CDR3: CASSLDSYYGYTF
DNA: TGTGCCAGCAGCTTAGATAGCTACTATGGCTACACCTTC

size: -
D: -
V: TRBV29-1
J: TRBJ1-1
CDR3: CSLRTGAALGTEAFF
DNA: TGCAGCCTTAGAACTGGGGCAGCCCTGGGGACTGAAGCTTTCTTT

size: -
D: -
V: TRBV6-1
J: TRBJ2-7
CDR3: CASSEASSGLTYEQYF
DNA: TGTGCCAGCAGTGAAGCATCGTCAGGACTGACCTACGAGCAGTACTTC

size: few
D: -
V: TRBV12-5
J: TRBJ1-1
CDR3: CASGLVLTGNTEAFF
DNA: TGTGCTAGTGGTTTGGTTCTGACGGGGAACACTGAAGCTTTCTTT

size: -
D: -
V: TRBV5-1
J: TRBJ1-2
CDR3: CASSLDGNYGYTF
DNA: TGCGCCAGCAGCTTGGACGGTAACTATGGCTACACCTTC

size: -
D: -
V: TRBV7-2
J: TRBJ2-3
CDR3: CASSLQITTDTQYF
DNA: TGTGCCAGCAGCTTACAGATTACCACAGATACGCAGTATTTT

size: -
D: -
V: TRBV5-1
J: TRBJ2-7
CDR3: CASRSWGQSYEQYF
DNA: TGCGCCAGCCGATCGTGGGGACAATCCTACGAGCAGTACTTC

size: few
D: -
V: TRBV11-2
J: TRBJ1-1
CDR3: CASTLFNLNTEAFF
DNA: TGTGCCAGCACTCTTTTTAACTTGAACACTGAAGCTTTCTTT

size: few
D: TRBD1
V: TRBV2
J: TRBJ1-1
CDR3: CASSGQGLNTEAFF
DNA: TGTGCCAGCAGTGGACAGGGATTGAACACTGAAGCTTTCTTT

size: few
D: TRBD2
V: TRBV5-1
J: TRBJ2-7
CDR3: CASSLGASGSYEQYF
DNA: TGCGCCAGCAGCTTGGGGGCTAGCGGGTCCTACGAGCAGTACTTC

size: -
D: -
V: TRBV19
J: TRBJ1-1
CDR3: CASSITEYTEAFF
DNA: TGTGCCAGTAGTATAACTGAATACACTGAAGCTTTCTTT

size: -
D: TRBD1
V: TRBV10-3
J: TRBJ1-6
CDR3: CAISRDSDNSPLHF
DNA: TGTGCCATCAGTAGGGACAGCGATAATTCACCCCTCCACTTT

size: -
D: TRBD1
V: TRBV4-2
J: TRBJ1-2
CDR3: CASSQDQGARGYTF
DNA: TGTGCCAGCAGCCAAGATCAGGGGGCGCGTGGCTACACCTTC

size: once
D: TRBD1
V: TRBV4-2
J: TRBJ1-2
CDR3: CASSPGQGANYGYTF
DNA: TGTGCCAGCAGCCCGGGACAGGGCGCTAACTATGGCTACACCTTC

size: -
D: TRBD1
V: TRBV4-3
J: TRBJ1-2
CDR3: CASSQDPEGAALYGYTF
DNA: TGCGCCAGCAGCCAAGATCCGGAGGGGGCGGCCCTCTATGGCTACACCTTC

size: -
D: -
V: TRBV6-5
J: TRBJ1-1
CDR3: CASSYLGRVNTEAFF
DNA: TGTGCCAGCAGTTACCTCGGCAGGGTGAACACTGAAGCTTTCTTT

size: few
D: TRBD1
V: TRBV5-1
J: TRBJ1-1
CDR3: CASSLGTGLEAFF
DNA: TGCGCCAGCAGCTTGGGGACAGGGCTCGAAGCTTTCTTT

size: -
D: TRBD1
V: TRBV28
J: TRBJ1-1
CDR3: CASSSPGQATEAFF
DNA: TGTGCCAGCAGTTCCCCGGGACAGGCCACTGAAGCTTTCTTT

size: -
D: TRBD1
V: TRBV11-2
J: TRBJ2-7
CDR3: CASSFGQGPYEQYF
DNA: TGTGCCAGCAGCTTCGGACAGGGCCCCTACGAGCAGTACTTC

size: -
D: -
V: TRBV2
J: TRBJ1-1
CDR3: CASSEVGGREPGTEAFF
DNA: TGTGCCAGCAGTGAAGTCGGGGGGAGGGAGCCAGGCACTGAAGCTTTCTTT